This TCR beta chain is drawn from a study of a mutant IDH1 vaccine in newly diagnosed glioma (dated by TCRdb to the early 2020s). General notes on the study: Vaccination began 4-6 weeks after radiotherapy alone, or alongside temozolomide cycles in the chemotherapy-containing groups. The week-35 safety follow-up was designated visit V12, and the week-47 end of study was designated visit V13. Longitudinal TCRB deep sequencing was done for some 25 treated patients, wherever samples were available for exploratory analyses. Of the 32 patients who were treated, about 60% were male and approximately 40% were female, and the mean age was roughly 40 years. Before enrollment, patients had received standard therapy of radiotherapy alone, temozolomide alone, or radiochemotherapy with temozolomide; most received the combination. Peripheral blood was drawn at six visits: V03 (baseline), V05, V07, V10, V12 and V13.

According to the study, the label for this sample's time point signals: week 35, safety follow-up. Each vaccine dose, consisting of 300 ug of a 20-mer mutant IDH1 peptide in Montanide, was administered subcutaneously with topical imiquimod. Patients received eight vaccinations in weeks 1, 3, 5, 7, 11, 15, 19 and 23, corresponding to visits V03 through V10. All donors had newly diagnosed IDH1-mutant astrocytomas of WHO grade 3 or 4 that showed loss of nuclear ATRX. The samples were drawn from NOA16, a multicentre, single-arm, open-label phase I trial in Germany that tested a mutant IDH1 peptide vaccine in humans for the first time. Genomic DNA for TCRB sequencing was isolated from EDTA blood with the DNeasy Blood and Tissue Kit. The research as a whole found: PBMC samples for TCRB deep sequencing were selected based on availability. Immune responses induced by the vaccine were seen in 90% to 95% of patients across multiple MHC alleles. The authors stated that sample limitations prevented analyses of patient blood samples from being reproduced. Pseudoprogression appeared unrelated to alterations in the top peripheral T cell clonotypes detected by TCRB sequencing.

The method behind the library was the immunoSEQ multiplex PCR assay. The hsTCRB Kit was used according to the manufacturer's protocol to amplify rearranged TCR beta chain sequences. An Illumina MiSeq was used to sequence the TCRB libraries. Turning to the authors' computational methods: The proprietary platform of the kit vendor was used for demultiplexing, trimming and gene mapping. The table comes from immuneACCESS by way of TCRdb, which keeps in-frame sequences with V and J called. Part of the clones is missing from these tables; in studies checked, under half for an unresolved V gene and the rest for unknown reasons. V and J calls plus clone size are reproduced from that table; the DNA served to infer D and trimming. Present in this sample are around 31,000 clones, 81% of which were seen just once. In total, the top ten clones hold 15% of the sample. The CDR3 starts with the cysteine, ends with the phenylalanine, and has 13 residues. Kept here is only the CDR3 DNA, which spans 39 bases and is read in frame from base 1.

A word on this clone: No antigen is known for it. No quality values exist for individual bases; no much larger clone is one base distant.

The V and J segments used are TRBV21-1 and TRBJ1-1. TRBV21-1 is marked as a pseudogene. This clonotype was sampled from a man younger than 40 with glioma. Sequenced material: PBMCs, taken from a glioma patient whose treatment included an IDH1 peptide vaccine. The DNA reads as follows: TGTGCCAGCAGCAAATTGACTAACACTGAAGCTTTCTTT. Translation gives CASSKLTNTEAFF.